These T cell receptor beta chains were read from a single sample in a study of blood T cell repertoires in COVID-19. Using immunoSEQ multiplex PCR, the repertoire was profiled, and TCRdb retains in-frame clones only, with some absent. The sample has under 130,000 clones, roughly 82% seen once. Sequenced input: peripheral blood. These TCRs come from a human donor in a cohort sampled during active COVID-19. The CDR3 runs from the conserved cysteine through the conserved F or W. Fields, in order: D gene, clone size, V gene, J gene, CDR3 DNA, CDR3 protein. The D gene is left open where the match is weak. Some rows have no size entry. The others give once, few or many, or a class for an expanded clone.

>NA|NA|TRBV7-3|TRBJ2-6
TGTGCCAGCAGCCGGTCTGGGGCCAACGTCCTGACTTTC
CASSRSGANVLTF
>NA|NA|TRBV7-9|TRBJ2-1
TGTGCCAGCAGCCCTCGCGGGACTCCGTACAATGAGCAGTTCTTC
CASSPRGTPYNEQFF
>NA|NA|TRBV7-8|TRBJ1-2
TGTGCCAGCAGCCCGAGGGAGGGGGGTGGCTACACCTTC
CASSPREGGGYTF
>TRBD2|NA|TRBV7-3|TRBJ2-1
TGTGCCAGCAGCTTAACCGGGGGGGCGAATGAGCAGTTCTTC
CASSLTGGANEQFF
>NA|NA|TRBV4-3|TRBJ2-5
TGCGCCAGCAGCCAAGATCAGTGGGCAGGCGGGGAGACCCAGTACTTC
CASSQDQWAGGETQYF
>NA|once|TRBV11-3|TRBJ1-1
TGTGCCAGCAGCTTAGGAGGACAGCTTAACACTGAAGCTTTCTTT
CASSLGGQLNTEAFF
>NA|few|TRBV6-5|TRBJ1-2
TGTGCCAGCAGCGTAGATAAGGGGGCTAACTATGGCTACACCTTC
CASSVDKGANYGYTF
>NA|NA|TRBV5-1|TRBJ2-6
TGCGCCAGCAGCCCGGAGCGTCCTGTAGCCAACGTCCTGACTTTC
CASSPERPVANVLTF
>NA|once|TRBV29-1|TRBJ1-1
TGCAGCGTTGGTTCGGGGACTCAGTCCACTGAAGCTTTCTTT
CSVGSGTQSTEAFF
>NA|once|TRBV7-8|TRBJ1-6
TGTGCCAGCAGCTTACGACCTTGGCAGGCCGATAATTCACCCCTCCACTTT
CASSLRPWQADNSPLHF
>TRBD2|few|TRBV5-1|TRBJ2-1
TGCGCCAGCAGGGTCGGGACTAGCGGGGAGGAGCAGTTCTTC
CASRVGTSGEEQFF
>TRBD1|NA|TRBV24-1|TRBJ2-3
TGTGCCACCAGTGACAGGACAGGGGGGGATACGCAGTATTTT
CATSDRTGGDTQYF
>TRBD2|once|TRBV11-3|TRBJ2-3
TGTGCCAGCAGTTTCCCAGAGCGGGGGAGCACAGATACGCAGTATTTT
CASSFPERGSTDTQYF
>NA|NA|TRBV13|TRBJ1-1
TGTGCCAGCAGCTTAGTCGCCCCCGGGGGGAACACTGAAGCTTTCTTT
CASSLVAPGGNTEAFF
>NA|few|TRBV19|TRBJ1-5
TGTGCCACTCGAACGGGGGATAGCAATCAGCCCCAGCATTTT
CATRTGDSNQPQHF
>TRBD1|NA|TRBV5-1|TRBJ1-3
TGCGCCAGCAGCTCCCGAACCTCGGGACAGGGAAACACCATATATTTT
CASSSRTSGQGNTIYF
>NA|NA|TRBV7-2|TRBJ1-2
TGTGCCAGCCGCCTACAGGGTGGCGGCTATGGCTACACCTTC
CASRLQGGGYGYTF
>TRBD1|NA|TRBV24-1|TRBJ1-2
TGTGCCACCAGTGATACGGACAGGGGTTATGGCTACACCTTC
CATSDTDRGYGYTF
>NA|NA|TRBV4-2|TRBJ2-3
TGTGCCAGCAGCCCTCTTTTTGGCCCAAGCACAGATACGCAGTATTTT
CASSPLFGPSTDTQYF
>NA|many|TRBV18|TRBJ1-1
TGTGCCAGCTCACCCTGGAGAAGTGAAGCTTTCTTT
CASSPWRSEAFF
>TRBD1|NA|TRBV2|TRBJ1-2
TGTGCCAGCAGTCGCGGACAGGTGCATGGCTACACCTTC
CASSRGQVHGYTF
>NA|NA|TRBV21-1|TRBJ2-4
TGTGCCAGCAGCAAAAAGCGGGGGGGCCCTCTAGCCAAAAACATTCAGTACTTC
CASSKKRGGPLAKNIQYF
>NA|NA|TRBV1|TRBJ2-3
TGCACCAGCAGCCGCCCGGGGGAGCGGGGTACTAGCACAGATACGCAGTATTTT
CTSSRPGERGTSTDTQYF
>NA|NA|TRBV3-1/TRBV3-2|TRBJ2-1
TGTGCCAGCAGCACTTCTCAGACAGCTCCTGTCCGAGTGCAGTTCTTC
CASSTSQTAPVRVQFF
>NA|NA|TRBV6-5|TRBJ2-3
TGTGCCAGCAGAGTCGGAACCGGGGGCACAGATACGCAGTATTTT
CASRVGTGGTDTQYF
>NA|once|TRBV4-2|TRBJ2-5
TGTGCCAGCAGCCAAAGCTCGGGAGAGACCCAGTACTTC
CASSQSSGETQYF
>NA|once|TRBV6-5|TRBJ1-1
TGTGCCAGCAGACCGGGGGGAGACACTGAAGCTTTCTTT
CASRPGGDTEAFF
>NA|NA|TRBV11-2|TRBJ2-7
TGTGCCAGCAGCTTACTAGGGGCGAACGATAACGAGCAGTACTTC
CASSLLGANDNEQYF
>TRBD1|NA|TRBV5-6|TRBJ1-4
TGTGCCAGCAGCTTCAAGAGGACAGGGACCGCAACTAATGAAAAACTGTTTTTT
CASSFKRTGTATNEKLFF
>TRBD1|NA|TRBV2|TRBJ1-2
TGTGCCAGCACTGCGACAGGGCGCGACTATGGCTACACCTTC
CASTATGRDYGYTF
>TRBD1|NA|TRBV10-2|TRBJ1-1
TGCGCCAGCAGGGCTCGGGGCAGGGGGCCGAACACTGAAGCTTTCTTT
CASRARGRGPNTEAFF
>NA|NA|TRBV5-4|TRBJ1-3
TGTGCCAGCAGCTTGCTGGACAGAGGAAACACCATATATTTT
CASSLLDRGNTIYF
>TRBD1|NA|TRBV11-3|TRBJ2-5
TGTGCCAGCAGCTTCACACTCCCGGGACAGGGGGACGAGACCCAGTACTTC
CASSFTLPGQGDETQYF
>NA|NA|TRBV7-9|TRBJ2-2
TGTGCCAGCAGCTTAACCAGGGTGACAGGGGAGCTGTTTTTT
CASSLTRVTGELFF
>NA|NA|TRBV5-1|TRBJ1-1
TGCGCCAGCAGCTTGGCCGATAGGGGGAACACTGAAGCTTTCTTT
CASSLADRGNTEAFF
>NA|NA|TRBV9|TRBJ2-3
TGTGCCAGCAGCGTAGGAGGAGGGGCGGGGGCTTCCACAGATACGCAGTATTTT
CASSVGGGAGASTDTQYF
>TRBD1|NA|TRBV15|TRBJ1-2
TGTGCCACCAGCAGGGGGACAGAAACTTATGGCTACACCTTC
CATSRGTETYGYTF
>TRBD2|NA|TRBV9|TRBJ2-5
TGTGCCAGCAGCGCTGGGACTAGCGGAGATCAAGAGACCCAGTACTTC
CASSAGTSGDQETQYF
>TRBD1|NA|TRBV6-5|TRBJ1-1
TGTGCCAGCAGTCCTGACAGGGGCGGAACTGAAGCTTTCTTT
CASSPDRGGTEAFF
>TRBD1|NA|TRBV9|TRBJ1-1
TGTGCCAGCAGCGTAGAGGGGGCGCGTCTGGACACTGAAGCTTTCTTT
CASSVEGARLDTEAFF
>TRBD2|NA|TRBV6-6|TRBJ2-3
TGTGCCAGCAGATCCGGACTAGCGGGGAGCACAGATACGCAGTATTTT
CASRSGLAGSTDTQYF
>NA|NA|TRBV5-1|TRBJ2-2
TGCGCCAGCAGCTGGTCGGGACAGAACACCGGGGAGCTGTTTTTT
CASSWSGQNTGELFF
>NA|NA|TRBV11-1|TRBJ1-1
TGTGCCAGCAGCTTGGGCCGTGAAGCTTTCTTT
CASSLGREAFF
>NA|NA|TRBV7-3|TRBJ2-1
TGTGCCAGCAGCTTAATGGCGGCCAATGAGCAGTTCTTC
CASSLMAANEQFF
>NA|NA|TRBV2|TRBJ1-2
TGTGCCAGCGCTAAGGACAGTTCCTATGGCTACACCTTC
CASAKDSSYGYTF
>NA|once|TRBV7-2|TRBJ2-2
TGTGCCAGCAGCTTACGGGGGTTACTCGCGAACACCGGGGAGCTGTTTTTT
CASSLRGLLANTGELFF
>NA|once|TRBV11-2|TRBJ1-3
TGTGCCAGCAGCTTAGGAGGGACTCTTTTCGGAAACACCATATATTTT
CASSLGGTLFGNTIYF
>NA|NA|TRBV5-1|TRBJ2-5
TGCGCCAGCAGCTTGGAGCCGGGGTGGGAGACCCAGTACTTC
CASSLEPGWETQYF
>TRBD1|NA|TRBV6-5|TRBJ1-5
TGTGCCAGCAGGGGGACAGGGTTATGTCAGCCCCAGCATTTT
CASRGTGLCQPQHF
>NA|NA|TRBV15|TRBJ2-7
TGTGCCACCAGCAGCGGGACTGCCGACACGGGGGAGCAGTACTTC
CATSSGTADTGEQYF
>TRBD1|NA|TRBV13|TRBJ1-1
TGTGCCAGCACCGGCAGGGGGGTCGCGGGGAACACTGAAGCTTTCTTT
CASTGRGVAGNTEAFF